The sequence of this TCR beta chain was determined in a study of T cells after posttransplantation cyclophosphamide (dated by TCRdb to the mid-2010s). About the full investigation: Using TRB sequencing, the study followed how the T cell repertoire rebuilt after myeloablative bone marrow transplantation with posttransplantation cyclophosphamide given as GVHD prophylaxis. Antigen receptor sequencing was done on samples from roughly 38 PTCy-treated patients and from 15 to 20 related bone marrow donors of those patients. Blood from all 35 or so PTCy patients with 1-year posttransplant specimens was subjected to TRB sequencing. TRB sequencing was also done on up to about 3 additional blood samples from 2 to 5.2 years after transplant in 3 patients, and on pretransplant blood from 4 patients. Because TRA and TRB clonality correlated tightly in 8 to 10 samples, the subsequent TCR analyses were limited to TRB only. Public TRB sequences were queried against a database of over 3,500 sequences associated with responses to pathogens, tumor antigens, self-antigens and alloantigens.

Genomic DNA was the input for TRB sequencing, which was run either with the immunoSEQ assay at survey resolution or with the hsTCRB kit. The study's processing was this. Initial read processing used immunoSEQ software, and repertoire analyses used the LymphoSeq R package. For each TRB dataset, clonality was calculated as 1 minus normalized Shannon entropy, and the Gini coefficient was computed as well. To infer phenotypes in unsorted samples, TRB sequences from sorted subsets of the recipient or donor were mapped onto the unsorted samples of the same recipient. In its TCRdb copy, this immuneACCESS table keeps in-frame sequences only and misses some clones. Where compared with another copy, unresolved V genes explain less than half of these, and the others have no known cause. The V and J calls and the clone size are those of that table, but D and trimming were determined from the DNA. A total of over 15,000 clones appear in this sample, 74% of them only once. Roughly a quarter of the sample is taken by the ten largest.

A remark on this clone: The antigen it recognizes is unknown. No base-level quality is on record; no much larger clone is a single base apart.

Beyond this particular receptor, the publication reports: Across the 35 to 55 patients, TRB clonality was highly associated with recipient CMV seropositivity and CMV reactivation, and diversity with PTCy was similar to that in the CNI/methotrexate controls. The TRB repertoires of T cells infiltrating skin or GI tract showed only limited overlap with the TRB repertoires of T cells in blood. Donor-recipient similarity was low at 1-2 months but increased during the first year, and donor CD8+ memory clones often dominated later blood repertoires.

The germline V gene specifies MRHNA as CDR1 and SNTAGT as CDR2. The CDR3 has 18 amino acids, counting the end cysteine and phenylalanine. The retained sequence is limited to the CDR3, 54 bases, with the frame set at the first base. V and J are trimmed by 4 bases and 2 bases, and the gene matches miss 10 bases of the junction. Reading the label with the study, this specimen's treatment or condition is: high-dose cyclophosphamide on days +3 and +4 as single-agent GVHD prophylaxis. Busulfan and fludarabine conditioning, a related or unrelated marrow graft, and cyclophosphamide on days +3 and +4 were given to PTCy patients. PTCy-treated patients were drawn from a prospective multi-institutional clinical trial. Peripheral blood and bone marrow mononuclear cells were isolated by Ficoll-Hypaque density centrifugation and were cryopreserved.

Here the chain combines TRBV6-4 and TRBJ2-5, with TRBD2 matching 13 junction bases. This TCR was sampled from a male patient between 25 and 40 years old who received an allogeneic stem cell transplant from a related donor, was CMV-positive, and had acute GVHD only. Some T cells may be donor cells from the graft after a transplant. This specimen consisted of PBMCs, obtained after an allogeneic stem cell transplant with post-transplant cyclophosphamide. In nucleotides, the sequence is TGTGCCAGCAGTGGTCCCTCAACTAGCGGGGGGGCACAAGAGACCCAGTACTTC. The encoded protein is CASSGPSTSGGAQETQYF.